This T cell receptor (beta chain) was recorded in a study of OX40 agonist ivuxolimab in advanced cancers. Study-wide background: Averaging about 60 years in age, with a range of roughly 23 to 80, the cohort was 82.7% male. It was permissible to have had prior anti-PD-1, anti-PD-L1 or anti-CTLA-4 therapy, and 40% had some.

Only in-frame clones appear in the TCRdb table, and some are missing; sequencing was by immunoSEQ multiplex PCR. The table lists tens of thousands of clones, roughly four fifths of them singletons, with about 1.8% in the top ten. Germline CDR1 reads MNHNS; CDR2 reads SASEGT. This CDR3 is 14 amino acids long. The V end was cut by 2 bases, the J end by 2 bases, with 4 bases between. This TCR was recovered from an adult with an advanced solid tumor such as melanoma, head and neck, liver or kidney cancer. The sequenced sample was CD4+ or CD8+ T cells sorted from blood, obtained in a trial of the OX40 agonist ivuxolimab. V and J are TRBV6-1 and TRBJ2-6; D not certain. The CDR3 spells CASSEQTGANVLTF. The DNA for the CDR3 is TGTGCCAGCAGTGAACAGACTGGGGCCAACGTCCTGACTTTC.